This TCR beta chain was documented in a study of blood T cell repertoires in COVID-19. Clones were read by immunoSEQ multiplex PCR, and TCRdb kept only the in-frame ones, dropping some. The sample consists of about 180,000 clones, about four fifths of them appearing once. This CDR3 has 13 residues. CDR1 and CDR2 from the germline V gene are MNHEY and SMNVEV (reference sequence). V gave up 3 bases and J gave up 4 bases, with 9 bases separating them. Specimen: peripheral blood. This chain uses TRBV27 with TRBJ1-2; D not resolved. This TCR derives from a woman between 65 and 79 years old with COVID-19, enrolled during active disease. This CDR3 is CASSFRGTYGYTF. In nucleotides, the CDR3 is TGTGCCAGCAGTTTTCGGGGAACCTATGGCTACACCTTC.